Listed below are T cell receptor beta chains from one sample, sequenced in a study of response to subunit inactivated influenza vaccine. A single record per CDR3 protein comes from TCRdb applying MiXCR to the RT-PCR reads. The sample lists about 540,000 distinct CDR3 sequences; 20% to 25% were seen once. These data were likewise used in another study, on T cells expressing NK-cell markers.

Sequencing was performed on CD4+ T cells sorted from PBMCs, taken 11 to 12 days after vaccination. Every receptor here comes from a man aged 45-65 years who received an inactivated influenza vaccine. The CDR3 runs from the conserved cysteine through the conserved F or W. Fields, in order: D gene, V gene, clone size, J gene, CDR3 protein, CDR3 DNA. The D gene is left open where the match is weak. Expanded clones get a size class; other rows say once, few or many, or leave the size out.

D: -; V: TRBV15; size: few; J: TRBJ2-3; CDR3: CATSSARDTQYF; DNA: TGTGCCACCAGCAGTGCGCGAGATACGCAGTATTTT
D: -; V: TRBV10-3; size: few; J: TRBJ1-1; CDR3: CAISERENTEAFF; DNA: TGTGCCATCAGTGAAAGAGAGAACACTGAAGCTTTCTTT
D: -; V: TRBV10-3; size: few; J: TRBJ1-2; CDR3: CAISERGLYGYTF; DNA: TGTGCCATCAGTGAGAGAGGGCTCTATGGCTACACCTTC
D: -; V: TRBV6-5; size: few; J: TRBJ2-7; CDR3: CASSYGFDTQGPYEQYF; DNA: TGTGCCAGCAGTTATGGGTTTGACACCCAGGGGCCCTACGAGCAGTACTTC
D: -; V: TRBV10-3; size: -; J: TRBJ2-5; CDR3: CAISDPGHQETQYF; DNA: TGTGCCATCAGTGATCCGGGACACCAAGAGACCCAGTACTTC
D: -; V: TRBV4-3; size: few; J: TRBJ2-3; CDR3: CASSQGPAGDTQYF; DNA: TGCGCCAGCAGCCAAGGACCCGCGGGAGATACGCAGTATTTT
D: -; V: TRBV30; size: few; J: TRBJ2-7; CDR3: CAWSRGSSYEQYF; DNA: TGTGCCTGGAGTAGGGGCAGTTCCTACGAGCAGTACTTC
D: TRBD2; V: TRBV4-2; size: -; J: TRBJ2-7; CDR3: CASSQSPSGSYEQYF; DNA: TGTGCCAGCAGCCAATCACCTAGCGGGAGCTACGAGCAGTACTTC
D: TRBD1; V: TRBV2; size: -; J: TRBJ2-7; CDR3: CASSEMDRATYEQYF; DNA: TGTGCCAGCAGTGAAATGGACAGGGCAACCTACGAGCAGTACTTC
D: -; V: TRBV5-5; size: -; J: TRBJ2-5; CDR3: CASILAPGETQYF; DNA: TGTGCCAGCATCCTAGCCCCCGGGGAGACCCAGTACTTC
D: -; V: TRBV29-1; size: -; J: TRBJ2-2; CDR3: CSVTLGNTGELFF; DNA: TGCAGCGTTACCCTCGGGAACACCGGGGAGCTGTTTTTT
D: TRBD1; V: TRBV5-1; size: few; J: TRBJ1-1; CDR3: CASSLSTGGSEAFF; DNA: TGCGCCAGCAGCTTGTCCACAGGGGGCTCTGAAGCTTTCTTT
D: -; V: TRBV10-3; size: few; J: TRBJ1-5; CDR3: CAIKDSNQPQHF; DNA: TGTGCCATCAAAGACAGCAATCAGCCCCAGCATTTT
D: -; V: TRBV11-2; size: -; J: TRBJ1-1; CDR3: CASSLVNMNTEAFF; DNA: TGTGCCAGCAGCTTGGTTAACATGAACACTGAAGCTTTCTTT
D: -; V: TRBV3-1; size: many; J: TRBJ1-6; CDR3: CASSPPGRDNSPLHF; DNA: TGTGCCAGCAGCCCCCCGGGGAGGGATAATTCACCCCTCCACTTT
D: TRBD1; V: TRBV9; size: -; J: TRBJ2-7; CDR3: CASSVGQGAGEQYF; DNA: TGTGCCAGCAGCGTAGGGCAGGGGGCAGGCGAGCAGTACTTC
D: -; V: TRBV4-3; size: few; J: TRBJ2-3; CDR3: CASSQTGARSSTDTQYF; DNA: TGCGCCAGCAGCCAGACGGGGGCCCGTTCCAGCACAGATACGCAGTATTTT
D: TRBD2; V: TRBV7-9; size: once; J: TRBJ2-1; CDR3: CASSSSSGGARNEQFF; DNA: TGTGCCAGCAGCTCTTCTAGCGGGGGGGCTCGGAATGAGCAGTTCTTC
D: -; V: TRBV7-2; size: -; J: TRBJ1-5; CDR3: CASSLAGVQYSNQPQHF; DNA: TGTGCCAGCAGCTTAGCCGGGGTGCAATATAGCAATCAGCCCCAGCATTTT
D: -; V: TRBV5-5; size: -; J: TRBJ1-3; CDR3: CASSPSTEFTIYF; DNA: TGTGCCAGCAGCCCGTCCACAGAATTTACCATATATTTT
D: -; V: TRBV11-2; size: once; J: TRBJ2-7; CDR3: CASSLGLSGYYEQYF; DNA: TGTGCCAGCAGTTTGGGACTTTCTGGGTACTACGAGCAGTACTTC
D: -; V: TRBV5-6; size: -; J: TRBJ2-3; CDR3: CASSLKGVDTQYF; DNA: TGTGCCAGCAGCTTGAAGGGAGTGGATACGCAGTATTTT
D: -; V: TRBV7-2; size: few; J: TRBJ2-1; CDR3: CASSWLPGSGNNEQFF; DNA: TGTGCCAGCAGTTGGTTGCCGGGATCCGGAAACAATGAGCAGTTCTTC
D: -; V: TRBV5-1; size: few; J: TRBJ2-3; CDR3: CASSSDRNTDTQYF; DNA: TGCGCCAGCAGCAGCGACAGAAACACAGATACGCAGTATTTT
D: -; V: TRBV7-2; size: -; J: TRBJ2-7; CDR3: CASSLADSPGYGQYF; DNA: TGTGCCAGCAGCTTAGCAGACAGTCCAGGATACGGGCAGTACTTC
D: -; V: TRBV3-1; size: -; J: TRBJ2-2; CDR3: CASSPNPTHSGELFF; DNA: TGTGCCAGCAGCCCGAACCCGACTCACTCCGGGGAGCTGTTTTTT
D: TRBD1; V: TRBV6-2/TRBV6-3; size: few; J: TRBJ2-7; CDR3: CASSYLTGSNYEQYF; DNA: TGTGCCAGCAGTTACCTGACAGGGTCGAACTACGAGCAGTACTTC
D: TRBD2; V: TRBV12-3/TRBV12-4; size: -; J: TRBJ2-7; CDR3: CGSSSTSGSTDEQYF; DNA: TGTGGCAGCAGTTCCACTAGCGGGAGTACCGACGAGCAGTACTTC
D: TRBD1; V: TRBV24-1; size: -; J: TRBJ2-2; CDR3: CATWDRLTGELFF; DNA: TGTGCCACTTGGGACAGACTCACCGGGGAGCTGTTTTTT
D: TRBD1; V: TRBV5-4; size: few; J: TRBJ1-4; CDR3: CASSPGTGHEKLFF; DNA: TGTGCCAGCAGCCCCGGGACAGGGCATGAAAAACTGTTTTTT
D: TRBD2; V: TRBV29-1; size: few; J: TRBJ2-3; CDR3: CSVRRTSGRPTDTQYF; DNA: TGCAGCGTCCGCCGGACTAGCGGGAGACCGACAGATACGCAGTATTTT
D: -; V: TRBV5-1; size: once; J: TRBJ2-5; CDR3: CASSKEIQETQYF; DNA: TGCGCCAGCAGCAAAGAGATCCAAGAGACCCAGTACTTC
D: TRBD1; V: TRBV27; size: -; J: TRBJ1-2; CDR3: CASSLSGQVGGYTF; DNA: TGTGCCAGCAGTTTATCAGGACAGGTGGGCGGCTACACCTTC
D: TRBD2; V: TRBV7-8; size: -; J: TRBJ2-3; CDR3: CASSVSGNAGGTQYF; DNA: TGTGCCAGCAGCGTGAGCGGGAACGCCGGGGGTACGCAGTATTTT
D: -; V: TRBV28; size: few; J: TRBJ2-5; CDR3: CASSLAPTGRAETQYF; DNA: TGTGCCAGCAGTTTAGCCCCCACAGGTCGAGCAGAGACCCAGTACTTC
D: -; V: TRBV9; size: -; J: TRBJ1-6; CDR3: CASSFGPTGTGSPLHF; DNA: TGTGCCAGCAGCTTCGGGCCCACGGGGACGGGTTCACCCCTCCACTTT
D: TRBD1; V: TRBV6-1; size: -; J: TRBJ2-3; CDR3: CASRRDRDTDTQYF; DNA: TGTGCCAGTCGACGGGACAGGGACACAGATACGCAGTATTTT
D: -; V: TRBV5-1; size: few; J: TRBJ1-4; CDR3: CASAPLGHQNEKLFF; DNA: TGCGCCAGCGCCCCCCTAGGACACCAGAATGAAAAACTGTTTTTT
D: -; V: TRBV10-3; size: few; J: TRBJ1-3; CDR3: CAISADRAGGNTIYF; DNA: TGTGCCATCAGTGCCGACCGGGCGGGCGGAAACACCATATATTTT
D: TRBD2; V: TRBV6-2/TRBV6-3; size: -; J: TRBJ2-7; CDR3: CASMSQAGVSYEQYF; DNA: TGTGCCAGCATGAGCCAAGCGGGAGTGAGTTACGAGCAGTACTTC
D: -; V: TRBV20-1; size: -; J: TRBJ2-7; CDR3: CSAPHITGHEQYF; DNA: TGCAGTGCCCCGCACATCACCGGCCACGAGCAGTACTTC
D: -; V: TRBV10-1; size: -; J: TRBJ2-3; CDR3: CASSESVMGDTQYF; DNA: TGCGCCAGCAGTGAGTCTGTAATGGGGGATACGCAGTATTTT
D: TRBD1; V: TRBV20-1; size: -; J: TRBJ1-5; CDR3: CSARDGTGGRQPQHF; DNA: TGCAGTGCTCGCGACGGGACAGGCGGGCGTCAGCCCCAGCATTTT
D: -; V: TRBV10-3; size: few; J: TRBJ2-5; CDR3: CASHGRTQETQYF; DNA: TGTGCCAGCCACGGACGGACGCAAGAGACCCAGTACTTC
D: -; V: TRBV20-1; size: -; J: TRBJ2-7; CDR3: CSARPAQGEQYF; DNA: TGCAGTGCTAGGCCAGCCCAGGGGGAGCAGTACTTC
D: -; V: TRBV7-3; size: once; J: TRBJ2-2; CDR3: CASSLTGSRSTGELFF; DNA: TGTGCCAGCAGCCTTACAGGGTCTAGGTCCACCGGGGAGCTGTTTTTT
D: -; V: TRBV28; size: few; J: TRBJ2-7; CDR3: CASSLVAPYEQYF; DNA: TGTGCCAGCAGTTTAGTGGCCCCCTACGAGCAGTACTTC
D: TRBD2; V: TRBV6-2/TRBV6-3; size: few; J: TRBJ2-1; CDR3: CASSQSGGPHNEQFF; DNA: TGTGCCAGCAGTCAAAGCGGGGGGCCCCACAATGAGCAGTTCTTC
D: -; V: TRBV10-3; size: few; J: TRBJ2-7; CDR3: CAISEGQPGRYEQYF; DNA: TGTGCCATCAGTGAGGGGCAGCCCGGCAGGTACGAGCAGTACTTC
D: -; V: TRBV20-1; size: -; J: TRBJ2-5; CDR3: CSARAPTGREETQYF; DNA: TGCAGTGCTAGAGCCCCGACAGGGAGGGAAGAGACCCAGTACTTC
D: TRBD2; V: TRBV12-3/TRBV12-4; size: -; J: TRBJ2-7; CDR3: CASSSGTSGRIYEQYF; DNA: TGTGCCAGCAGTTCCGGGACTAGCGGGAGGATCTACGAGCAGTACTTC
D: TRBD2; V: TRBV27; size: -; J: TRBJ2-3; CDR3: CASSLLAGVADTQYF; DNA: TGTGCCAGCAGTTTGCTTGCGGGGGTGGCAGATACGCAGTATTTT
D: TRBD2; V: TRBV12-3/TRBV12-4; size: -; J: TRBJ2-3; CDR3: CASRGRSGGTDTQYF; DNA: TGTGCCAGCAGAGGCCGTAGCGGGGGCACAGATACGCAGTATTTT
D: -; V: TRBV7-9; size: -; J: TRBJ2-7; CDR3: CASSLHSYEQYF; DNA: TGTGCCAGCAGCTTACACTCCTACGAGCAGTACTTC
D: -; V: TRBV7-6; size: -; J: TRBJ2-7; CDR3: CASSSSGRDYEQYF; DNA: TGTGCCAGCAGCTCGTCCGGGAGAGACTACGAGCAGTACTTC
D: TRBD2; V: TRBV4-2; size: -; J: TRBJ2-3; CDR3: CASSIGGEATDTQYF; DNA: TGTGCCAGCAGCATTGGGGGGGAGGCGACAGATACGCAGTATTTT
D: TRBD1; V: TRBV12-3/TRBV12-4; size: few; J: TRBJ1-6; CDR3: CASRSAGDRSSYNSPLHF; DNA: TGTGCCAGCAGGAGCGCTGGGGACAGGAGCTCCTATAATTCACCCCTCCACTTT
D: -; V: TRBV5-1; size: few; J: TRBJ2-1; CDR3: CASSIRDPFSYNEQFF; DNA: TGCGCCAGCAGCATAAGGGATCCTTTCTCCTACAATGAGCAGTTCTTC
D: TRBD1; V: TRBV9; size: few; J: TRBJ1-1; CDR3: CASSPSTGTNTEAFF; DNA: TGTGCCAGCAGCCCTTCGACAGGGACGAACACTGAAGCTTTCTTT